These 32 T cell receptor beta chains share one sample of origin, sequenced in a study of beta chain features in type 1 diabetes. Overall study findings and caveats: Researchers report that Type 1 diabetes patients had moderately but significantly shorter TCRB CDR3s across all four CD4+ subsets.

Expressed TCRB transcripts were sequenced because the entire RNA isolate underwent reverse transcription. Only in-frame clones appear in the TCRdb table, and some are missing; sequencing was by immunoSEQ multiplex PCR. The sample holds a few hundred thousand clones, around 22% seen once. Antigens for these TCRs are unknown. The sample taken for sequencing was naive CD4+ T cells from blood. The receptors derive from a woman in her 30s with type 1 diabetes.

This clone turned up a few times. The V call is TRBV5-4, the J call TRBJ2-7; 11 nucleotides agree with TRBD2. The CDR3 spans 16 residues. Losses at the gene ends were 0 bases for V and 2 bases for J; bases not matched to a gene: 4. Germline V gene lookup returns CDR1 SGHNT and CDR2 YYREEE (reference sequence). CDR3 in amino acids: CASSLGGLAATYEQYF. DNA of the CDR3: TGTGCCAGCAGCTTGGGGGGACTAGCGGCAACCTACGAGCAGTACTTC.

This chain joins TRBV9 and TRBJ2-5, with D possibly matching TRBD2 (5 bases). The germline V gene encodes CDR1 SGDLS and CDR2 YYNGEE. Trimming removed 4 bases from V and 7 bases from J, with 17 bases in between. The CDR3 loop spans 14 amino acids. CDR3 loop: CASSLGPGDGTQYF. CDR3 nucleotide sequence: TGTGCCAGCAGCTTAGGTCCCGGGGATGGGACCCAGTACTTC.

This chain uses TRBV7-2 with TRBJ2-5; 7 bases map to TRBD1. Germline assignment: CDR1 SGHTA and CDR2 FQGNSA. The CDR3 runs to 16 residues. Germline trimming cut 4 bases from V and 0 bases from J; bases unmatched to any gene: 8. The CDR3 bases are TGTGCCAGCAGCTCTCGGACAGGATGGTACCAAGAGACCCAGTACTTC. Its translation is CASSSRTGWYQETQYF.

Only a few counts were recorded for this clone. The J gene is TRBJ2-1, the V gene TRBV29-1; tentatively, D is TRBD1 (5 bases). The CDR3 is 13 amino acids. Germline V gene data show CDR1 as SQVTM and CDR2 as ANQGSEA. Between the trimmed V and J ends, which lost 7 bases and 2 bases, there was a span of 12 bases. CDR3 DNA: TGCAGCGCGACAGCGCTTACCTACAATGAGCAGTTCTTC. It is translated as CSATALTYNEQFF.

This clone has only a few counts. J is TRBJ2-1 and V is TRBV5-1, with D maybe TRBD2 (5 bases). Germline lookup yields CDR1 SGHRS and CDR2 YFSETQ. The length of the CDR3 is 13 residues. V was shortened by 4 bases and J by 8 bases, with 13 bases between the two germline ends. The CDR3 sequence: CASSNGLSDEQFF. The CDR3 bases are TGCGCCAGCAGCAATGGACTTTCCGATGAGCAGTTCTTC.

This clone has only a few counts. This chain connects TRBV7-2 to TRBJ2-7; 10 bases agree with TRBD2. The CDR3 runs to 15 residues. Germline lookup yields CDR1 SGHTA and CDR2 FQGNSA. The junction had 4 bases not matched to a gene; V was cut back by 4 bases and J by 1 base. The CDR3 region has the DNA TGTGCCAGCAGCTCCAGGACTAGCGGTTCCTACGAGCAGTACTTC. Its translation: CASSSRTSGSYEQYF.

V and J are TRBV28 and TRBJ1-2, with D unclear. The V gene's germline CDR1 is MDHEN and CDR2 SYDVKM. The CDR3 loop spans 12 amino acids. Trimming shortened V by 4 bases and J by 7 bases, and 10 bases separated the two germline ends. The CDR3 DNA is TGTGCCAGCAGTTCCTTATCAGTTGGCTACACCTTC. It codes for CASSSLSVGYTF.

The chain links TRBV9 to TRBJ2-5, with a tentative D call TRBD2 (5 bases). V lost 0 bases, J lost 2 bases, and 14 bases lay in between. The CDR3 has 16 residues. CDR1 SGDLS and CDR2 YYNGEE come from the germline V gene. CDR3 region: CASSVATGLGQETQYF. CDR3 DNA sequence: TGTGCCAGCAGCGTAGCAACGGGGTTGGGGCAAGAGACCCAGTACTTC.

The chain is built from TRBV19 and TRBJ2-7; 8 bases fit TRBD1. With V trimmed by 3 bases and J by 4 bases, 5 bases remained unmatched. Germline CDR1 is LNHDA and CDR2 is SQIVND (reference sequence). The CDR3 spans 14 residues. The CDR3 DNA is TGTGCCAGTAGTATGCGCAGGGGGCCGTACGAGCAGTACTTC. Its protein is CASSMRRGPYEQYF.

This clone was detected a few times. The CDR3 loop reads CASSLVPEADTEAFF. CDR3 DNA sequence: TGTGCCAGCAGCTTAGTTCCCGAGGCGGACACTGAAGCTTTCTTT. This chain connects TRBV7-9 to TRBJ1-1; D gene unclear. Germline CDR1 SEHNR, CDR2 FQNEAQ (reference sequence). The CDR3 runs 15 residues. Trimming stripped 1 base from V and 3 bases from J, with 12 bases between.

The sample holds a few counts of this clone. J is TRBJ2-3 and V is TRBV30, with 14 nucleotides matching TRBD2. Germline V gene lookup returns CDR1 GTSNPN and CDR2 SVGIG (reference sequence). V gave up 2 bases and J gave up 3 bases; unmatched junction bases: 4. The CDR3 totals 16 residues. This CDR3 is CAWSRLAGGWTDTQYF. The CDR3 coding sequence is TGTGCCTGGAGTCGACTAGCGGGAGGGTGGACAGATACGCAGTATTTT.

This chain joins TRBV5-1 and TRBJ1-1; D unresolved. Trimming shortened V by 5 bases and J by 3 bases, and 11 bases separated the two germline ends. The CDR3 totals 13 residues. Germline V gives CDR1 SGHRS, CDR2 YFSETQ. The CDR3 nucleotides read TGCGCCAGCAGAAATGGGAGGGACACTGAAGCTTTCTTT. Residues: CASRNGRDTEAFF.

This clone was seen only a few times. The gene calls are TRBV4-2 and TRBJ1-2; no clear D gene. CDR1 is LGHNA, CDR2 YNFKEQ, per germline. V shed 0 bases and J shed 4 bases, with 15 bases lying between them. The CDR3 loop spans 16 amino acids. CDR3 region: CASSQDGITAGYGYTF. In nucleotides, the CDR3 is TGTGCCAGCAGCCAAGACGGGATCACAGCGGGCTATGGCTACACCTTC.

This chain links TRBV19 with TRBJ2-2, with 7 positions matching TRBD1. The ends lost 3 bases at V and 6 bases at J; junction bases unmatched: 13. The CDR3 loop spans 17 amino acids. Germline V gene sequence: CDR1 LNHDA, CDR2 SQIVND (reference sequence). CDR3 protein: CASSIAIGQVKPGELFF. The CDR3, as DNA: TGTGCCAGTAGTATCGCGATCGGACAGGTCAAGCCCGGGGAGCTGTTTTTT.

The chain is built from TRBV6-5 and TRBJ2-2; 10 bases are shared with TRBD1. With 2 bases clipped from V and 5 bases from J, the junction kept 5 bases outside the gene matches. Germline CDR1 MNHEY, CDR2 SVGAGI. There are 16 residues in the CDR3. CDR3 bases: TGTGCCAGCAGTTACCGCAGGACAGGGGGGACCGGGGAGCTGTTTTTT. Its protein product is CASSYRRTGGTGELFF.

This clone was seen only a few times. The chain recombines TRBV2 with TRBJ2-3; 8 bases agree with TRBD1. From germline, CDR1 is SNHLY and CDR2 FYNNEI. The V and J ends lost 10 bases and 5 bases, in that order; junction bases with no gene match: 8. The CDR3 runs to 13 residues. CDR3 DNA sequence: TGTGCCACCGGACAGGGAGTAGGAGATACGCAGTATTTT. It is translated as CATGQGVGDTQYF.

This clone was detected a few times. The chain couples TRBV29-1 to TRBJ2-1, with TRBD1 identical over 7 bases. This CDR3 comprises 14 residues. With V trimmed by 3 bases and J by 2 bases, 4 bases remained unmatched. Germline-derived CDR1 and CDR2 are SQVTM and ANQGSEA. CDR3 amino acids: CSVDDRVAYNEQFF. The CDR3 DNA reads as TGCAGCGTTGACGACAGGGTCGCCTACAATGAGCAGTTCTTC.

The V and J genes are TRBV2 and TRBJ1-1; 7 nucleotides agree with TRBD1. This CDR3 has 15 amino acids. V trimming: 2 bases; J trimming: 6 bases; junction bases outside the gene matches: 9. Germline-derived CDR1 and CDR2 are SNHLY and FYNNEI. CDR3 sequence: CASSELDRSGAEAFF. In DNA, the CDR3 is TGTGCCAGCAGTGAATTGGACAGGTCAGGGGCTGAAGCTTTCTTT.

This clone was observed a few times. The CDR3 DNA sequence: TGTGCCAGCGAAACAGGGTTTGGGGCCAACGTCCTGACTTTC. It translates to CASETGFGANVLTF. The chain employs TRBV2 and TRBJ2-6, with D possibly being TRBD1 (6 bases). The germline V and J ends were trimmed by 8 bases and 3 bases, with 11 bases remaining between them. The V gene's germline CDR1 is SNHLY and CDR2 FYNNEI. The CDR3 sequence is 14 residues long. Full variable domain (outside the CDR3, taken from reference TRBV2 and TRBJ2-6): EPEVTQTPSHQVTQMGQEVILRCVPISNHLYFYWYRQILGQKVEFLVSFYNNEISEKSEIFDDQFSVERPDGSNFTLKIRSTKLEDSAMYFCASETGFGANVLTFGAGSRLTVL.

This chain links TRBV2 with TRBJ2-5; TRBD1 is a possible D gene (5 bases). Germline values: CDR1 SNHLY, CDR2 FYNNEI. V was cut by 1 base and J by 4 bases, with 10 bases left in between. This CDR3 is 14 amino acids long. The CDR3 here is CASSEGRALETQYF. CDR3 DNA sequence: TGTGCCAGCAGTGAAGGCAGGGCCCTAGAGACCCAGTACTTC.

This clone was found a few times. This chain links TRBV4-1 with TRBJ2-7; D is perhaps TRBD1 (6 bases). From germline, CDR1 is MGHRA and CDR2 YSYEKL. V gave up 2 bases and J gave up 5 bases, with 16 bases separating them. The CDR3 loop spans 15 amino acids. The CDR3 spells CASSQLTTGPHEQYF. The DNA of the CDR3 is TGCGCCAGCAGCCAATTAACGACAGGTCCCCACGAGCAGTACTTC.

This clone has only a few counts. The chain links TRBV6-5 to TRBJ1-4; D remains unclear. V was pared by 0 bases and J by 8 bases, with 7 bases between. The CDR3 covers 13 residues. Per germline, CDR1 MNHEY and CDR2 SVGAGI. CDR3 DNA: TGTGCCAGCAGTTACTCCGTTTCGGAAAAACTGTTTTTT. Translated: CASSYSVSEKLFF.

V gene TRBV7-9 combines with J gene TRBJ2-7, with 13 bases identical to TRBD2. CDR3 length: 15 amino acids. Germline V gene sequence: CDR1 SEHNR, CDR2 FQNEAQ (reference sequence). V was clipped by 5 bases and J by 6 bases; unmatched bases: 7. The chain's CDR3 is CASSQTSGRAGEQYF. CDR3 DNA sequence: TGTGCCAGCAGCCAAACTAGCGGGAGGGCCGGCGAGCAGTACTTC.

This clone was picked up a small number of times. CDR3 sequence: CASTLTSGSYEQYF. The CDR3 nucleotides are TGTGCCAGCACCTTGACTAGCGGGAGCTACGAGCAGTACTTC. V and J are TRBV6-5 and TRBJ2-7, with 12 bases identical to TRBD2. J lost 3 bases, V lost 7 bases, and 4 bases had no gene match. The germline CDR1 and CDR2 sequences are MNHEY and SVGAGI. The CDR3 sequence is 14 residues long.

This clone was observed a few times. CDR3 sequence (DNA): TGTGCCAGCAGCTCTGGAGGGACTAACTATGGCTACACCTTC. It translates to CASSSGGTNYGYTF. V usage is TRBV7-9 and J usage is TRBJ1-2; D gene ambiguous. CDR3 length: 14 amino acids. Germline V gives CDR1 SEHNR, CDR2 FQNEAQ (reference sequence). V lost 4 bases to trimming and J lost 0 bases, with 9 bases between them.

The chain links TRBV2 to TRBJ2-1, with 7 bases matching TRBD2. Germline CDR1 and CDR2: SNHLY and FYNNEI. The J segment lost 8 bases and the V segment lost 5 bases, leaving 9 bases of the junction unmatched. CDR3 size: 14 residues. CDR3 sequence reads: CASSPRTAGDEQFF. In DNA, the CDR3 is TGTGCCAGCAGTCCACGGACGGCGGGAGATGAGCAGTTCTTC.

V gene TRBV4-2 combines with J gene TRBJ1-2; 9 positions match TRBD1. The CDR3 runs 16 residues. V gave up 6 bases and J gave up 4 bases; unmatched junction bases: 12. The V gene's germline CDR1 is LGHNA and CDR2 YNFKEQ. The CDR3 is CASSQPGTGFLYGYTF. The CDR3 DNA reads as TGTGCCAGCAGTCAGCCCGGGACAGGGTTTCTCTATGGCTACACCTTC.

This clone turned up a few times. This rearrangement joins TRBV29-1 to TRBJ1-3; 7 bases map to TRBD1. From germline, CDR1 is SQVTM and CDR2 ANQGSEA. CDR3 length: 13 amino acids. Trimming cost V 2 bases and J 4 bases; bases outside gene matches: 2. Here the CDR3 DNA reads TGCAGCGTTGAAAGGGGACAGGGAAACACCATATATTTT. It is translated as CSVERGQGNTIYF.

This clone was recorded a few times. The rearrangement uses TRBV7-9 and TRBJ2-1; 11 bases line up with TRBD2. Germline V gene sequence: CDR1 SEHNR, CDR2 FQNEAQ (reference sequence). The CDR3 length is 18 residues. Unmatched junction bases numbered 16, after V lost 5 bases and J lost 7 bases. CDR3 sequence reads: CASSGGRGKTSGVNEQFF. CDR3 sequence (DNA): TGTGCCAGCAGCGGGGGACGGGGGAAGACTAGCGGGGTAAATGAGCAGTTCTTC. The full variable domain, its missing parts supplied by reference TRBV7-9 and TRBJ2-1, is DTGVSQNPRHKITKRGQNVTFRCDPISEHNRLYWYRQTLGQGPEFLTYFQNEAQLEKSRLLSDRFSAERPKGSFSTLEIQRTEQGDSAMYLCASSGGRGKTSGVNEQFFGPGTRLTVL.

This clone was found a few times. V usage is TRBV18 and J usage is TRBJ2-5; 8 nucleotides align to TRBD1. The CDR3 length is 14 residues. Germline CDR1 and CDR2: KGHSH and LQKENI. V was pared by 8 bases and J by 1 base, with 6 bases of the junction left unmatched. The CDR3 spells CASRFDRGQETQYF. DNA for the CDR3: TGTGCCAGCCGATTTGACAGGGGCCAAGAGACCCAGTACTTC.

The chain joins TRBV30 to TRBJ2-2; no definite D call. CDR3 size: 11 residues. Looked up from germline, CDR1 is GTSNPN and CDR2 is SVGIG (reference sequence). With 3 bases removed from V and 6 bases from J, the gap between germline ends came to 5 bases. CDR3 in DNA: TGTGCCTGGAGACGGGCCGGGGAGCTGTTTTTT. This translates into CAWRRAGELFF.

This rearrangement joins TRBV7-2 to TRBJ2-1, with D perhaps matching TRBD2 (7 bases). Germline V gene sequence: CDR1 SGHTA, CDR2 FQGNSA. This CDR3 spans 15 amino acids. V was shortened by 5 bases and J by 0 bases, with 11 bases between the two germline ends. CDR3 amino acids: CASSPRGGSYNEQFF. The CDR3 coding sequence is TGTGCCAGCAGCCCGAGGGGGGGCTCCTACAATGAGCAGTTCTTC. Using reference TRBV7-2 and TRBJ2-1 for the parts outside the CDR3, the full variable domain is GAGVSQSPSNKVTEKGKDVELRCDPISGHTALYWYRQSLGQGLEFLIYFQGNSAPDKSGLPSDRFSAERTGGSVSTLTIQRTQQEDSAVYLCASSPRGGSYNEQFFGPGTRLTVL.